The clone carrying this T cell receptor beta chain came up many times. Its antigen remains unknown. These data are taken from a study of T-cell memory formation after mild COVID-19. In germline, CDR1 is PRHDT, CDR2 FYEKMQ (reference sequence). Deletions cut 1 base from V and 3 bases from J, with 1 base between. This CDR3 contains 12 residues. Study-level points and caveats: Shrinking CD4+ clones resided mostly in CM and EM, and CD8+ ones in EMRA.

TCRdb redid the calling of the 5' RACE reads with MiXCR, one entry per CDR3 protein. The sample comprises a few hundred thousand distinct CDR3 sequences, roughly a tenth of which are singletons, and 22% rests with the top ten. The chain is built from TRBV13 and TRBJ1-3; no reliable D call. This TCR came from a man in his late teens or twenties who had mild COVID-19 (a few samples of this study predate the infection). Cell type and time point are not known. Sequencing input: PBMCs or a T cell subset sorted from them (not recorded which). The CDR3 bases are TGTGCCAGCAGCTTAGATGGAAACACCATATATTTT. This gives the protein CASSLDGNTIYF.